This T cell receptor beta chain was profiled in a study of blood T cell repertoires in COVID-19. Study-wide background: Acute and convalescent COVID-19 specimens originated in the United States, Italy and Spain. From T cells, B-cell-depleted T cells, or PBMCs came the material, which was cDNA or gDNA.

Per the germline V gene, CDR1 is MDHEN and CDR2 is SYDVKM. Trimming removed 5 bases from V and 2 bases from J, with 16 bases in between. The CDR3 is 15 residues long. Authors' methods: Estimation of nucleated cell counts relied on the amplification of reference gene primers. Using immunoSEQ multiplex PCR, the repertoire was profiled, and TCRdb retains in-frame clones only, with some absent. That table is the source of V, J and clone size, and D and trimming were worked out from the DNA. The sample yields under 500,000 clones, 75% to 90% seen once. This rearrangement joins TRBV28 to TRBJ2-7; TRBD2 is a possible D gene (5 bases). The receptor was derived from a woman aged 30 to 39 with acute or convalescent COVID-19. The sequencing input was peripheral blood. CDR3: CASSDRRSKAYEQYF. In DNA, the CDR3 is TGTGCCAGCAGTGATCGGAGGTCAAAGGCCTACGAGCAGTACTTC.